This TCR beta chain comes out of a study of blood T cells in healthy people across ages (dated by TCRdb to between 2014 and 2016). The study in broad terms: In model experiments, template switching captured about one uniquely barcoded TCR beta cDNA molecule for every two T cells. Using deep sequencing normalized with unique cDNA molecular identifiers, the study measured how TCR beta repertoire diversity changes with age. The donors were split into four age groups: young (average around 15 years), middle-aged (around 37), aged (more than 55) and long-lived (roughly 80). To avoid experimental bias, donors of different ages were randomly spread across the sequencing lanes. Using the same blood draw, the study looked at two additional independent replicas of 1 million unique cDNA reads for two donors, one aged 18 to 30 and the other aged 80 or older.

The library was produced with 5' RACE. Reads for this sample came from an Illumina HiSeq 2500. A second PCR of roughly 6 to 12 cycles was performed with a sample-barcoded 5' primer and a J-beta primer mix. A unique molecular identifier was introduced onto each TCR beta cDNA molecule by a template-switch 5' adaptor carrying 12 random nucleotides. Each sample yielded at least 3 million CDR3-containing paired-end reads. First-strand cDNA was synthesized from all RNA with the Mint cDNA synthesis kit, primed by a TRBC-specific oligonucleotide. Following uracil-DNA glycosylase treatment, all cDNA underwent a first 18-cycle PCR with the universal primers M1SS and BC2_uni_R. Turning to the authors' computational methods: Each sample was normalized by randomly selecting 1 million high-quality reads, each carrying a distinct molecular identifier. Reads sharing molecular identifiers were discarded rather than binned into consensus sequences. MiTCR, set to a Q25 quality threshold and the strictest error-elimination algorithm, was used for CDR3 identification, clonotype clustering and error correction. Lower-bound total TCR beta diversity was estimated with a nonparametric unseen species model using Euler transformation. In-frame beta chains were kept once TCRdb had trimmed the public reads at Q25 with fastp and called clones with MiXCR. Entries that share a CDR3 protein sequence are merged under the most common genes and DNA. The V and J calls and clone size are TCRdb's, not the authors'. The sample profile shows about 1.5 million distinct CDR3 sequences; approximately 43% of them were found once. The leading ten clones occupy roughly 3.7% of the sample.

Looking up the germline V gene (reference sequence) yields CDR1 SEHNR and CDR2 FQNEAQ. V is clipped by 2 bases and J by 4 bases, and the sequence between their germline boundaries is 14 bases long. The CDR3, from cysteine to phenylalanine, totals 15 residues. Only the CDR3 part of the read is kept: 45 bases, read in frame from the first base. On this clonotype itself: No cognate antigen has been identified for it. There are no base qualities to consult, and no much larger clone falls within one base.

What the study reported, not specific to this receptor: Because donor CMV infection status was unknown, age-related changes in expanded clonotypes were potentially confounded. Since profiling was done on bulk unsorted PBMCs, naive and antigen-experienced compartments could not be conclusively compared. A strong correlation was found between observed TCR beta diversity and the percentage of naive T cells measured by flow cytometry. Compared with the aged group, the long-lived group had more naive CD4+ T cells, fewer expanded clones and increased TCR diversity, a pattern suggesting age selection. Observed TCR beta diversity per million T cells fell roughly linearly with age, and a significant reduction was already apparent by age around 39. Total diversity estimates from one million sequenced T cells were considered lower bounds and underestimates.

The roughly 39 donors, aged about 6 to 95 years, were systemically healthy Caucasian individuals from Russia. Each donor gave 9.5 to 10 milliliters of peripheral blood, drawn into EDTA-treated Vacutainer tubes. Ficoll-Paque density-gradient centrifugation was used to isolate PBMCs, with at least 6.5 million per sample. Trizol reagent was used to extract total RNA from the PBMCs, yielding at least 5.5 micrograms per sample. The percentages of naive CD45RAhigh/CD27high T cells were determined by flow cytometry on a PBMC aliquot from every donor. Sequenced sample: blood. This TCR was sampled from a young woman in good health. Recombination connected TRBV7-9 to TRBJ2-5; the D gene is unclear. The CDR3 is CASSLYRTLGETQYF. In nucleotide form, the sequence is TGTGCCAGCAGCTTATATAGGACCCTTGGAGAGACCCAGTACTTC.